This T cell receptor (beta chain) appears in the sequencing data of a study of shared clonotypes between healthy human individuals. Findings and limits, study-wide: The expectation was that sequencing depth would affect clonotype sharing among donors. Naive subsets usually exceeded memory subsets in estimated richness.

Regarding this clone: Its antigen is still unknown.

Trimming removed 7 bases at V and 8 bases at J, with 11 bases between. Germline loops: CDR1 SNHLY, CDR2 FYNNEI. The length of the CDR3 is 11 residues. This table comes from immunoSEQ multiplex PCR, and its TCRdb copy is limited to in-frame clones, with some not included. The table has about 980,000 clones, around 80% seen once; the top ten hold roughly 1.5%. The chain combines TRBV2 with TRBJ1-2; no firm D call. This sequence was found in a man younger than 30 in good health. Input material: memory CD4+ T cells sorted from blood. As for subset: CD45RA-negative fraction. The CDR3 region has the DNA TGTGCCAGCAATAATCTAGGGGGCTACACCTTC. Translation gives CASNNLGGYTF.